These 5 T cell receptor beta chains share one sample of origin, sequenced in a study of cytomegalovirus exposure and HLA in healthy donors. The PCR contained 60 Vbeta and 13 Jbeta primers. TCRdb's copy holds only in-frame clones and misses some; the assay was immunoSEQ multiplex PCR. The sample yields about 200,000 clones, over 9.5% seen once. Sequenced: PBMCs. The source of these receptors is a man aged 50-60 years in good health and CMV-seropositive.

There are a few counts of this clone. The CDR3 is CASSTVTARRQYGYTF. The CDR3 DNA is TGTGCCAGTAGTACAGTGACAGCACGCCGACAGTATGGCTACACCTTC. The chain carries TRBV19 and TRBJ1-2, with D possibly matching TRBD1 (5 bases). The CDR3 consists of 16 residues. V was trimmed by 4 bases and J by 5 bases, leaving 20 bases between them. Germline CDR1 reads LNHDA; CDR2 reads SQIVND (reference sequence).

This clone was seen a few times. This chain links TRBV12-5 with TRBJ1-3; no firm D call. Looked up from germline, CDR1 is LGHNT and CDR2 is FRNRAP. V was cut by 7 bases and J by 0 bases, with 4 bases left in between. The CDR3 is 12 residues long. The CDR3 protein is CASVNSGNTIYF. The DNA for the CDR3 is TGTGCTAGTGTTAACTCTGGAAACACCATATATTTT.

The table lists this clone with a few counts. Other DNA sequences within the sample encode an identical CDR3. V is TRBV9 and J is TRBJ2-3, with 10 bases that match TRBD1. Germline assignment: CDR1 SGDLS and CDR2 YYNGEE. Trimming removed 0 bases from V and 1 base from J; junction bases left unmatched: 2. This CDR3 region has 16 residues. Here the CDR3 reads CASSVVGQGGTDTQYF. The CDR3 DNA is TGTGCCAGCAGCGTAGTAGGACAGGGGGGCACAGATACGCAGTATTTT. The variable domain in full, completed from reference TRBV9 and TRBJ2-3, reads DSGVTQTPKHLITATGQRVTLRCSPRSGDLSVYWYQQSLDQGLQFLIQYYNGEERAKGNILERFSAQQFPDLHSELNLSSLELGDSALYFCASSVVGQGGTDTQYFGPGTRLTVL.

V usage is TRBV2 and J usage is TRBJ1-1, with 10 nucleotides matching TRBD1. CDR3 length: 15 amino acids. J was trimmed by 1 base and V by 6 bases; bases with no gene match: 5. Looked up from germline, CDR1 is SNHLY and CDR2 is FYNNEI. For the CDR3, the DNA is TGTGCCAGCAGCAACCGGGACAGGGGGAACACTGAAGCTTTCTTT. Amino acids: CASSNRDRGNTEAFF.

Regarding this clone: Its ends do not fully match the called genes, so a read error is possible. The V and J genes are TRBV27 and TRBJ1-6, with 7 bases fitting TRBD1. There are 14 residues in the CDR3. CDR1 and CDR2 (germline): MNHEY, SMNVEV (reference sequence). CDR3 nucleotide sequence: TGTGCCAGCACCGAGGGACAGTATAATTCAGCCCTCCACTTT. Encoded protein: CASTEGQYNSALHF.